These T cell receptor beta chains were read from a single sample in a study of cytomegalovirus exposure and HLA in healthy donors. Generated by immunoSEQ multiplex PCR, the TCRdb table keeps only in-frame clones and is missing some. This table holds about 200,000 clones. The specimen sequenced was PBMCs. These receptors were collected from a boy between 5 and 17 years old in good health and CMV-seronegative. Both conserved end residues are part of each CDR3. The order of the fields is CDR3 DNA, CDR3 protein, J gene, CDR3 length, V gene, D gene. The D gene is left open where the match is weak.

DNA: TGTGCCATCGGACAGGGACTTTCTTACGAGCAGTACTTC
CDR3: CAIGQGLSYEQYF
J: TRBJ2-7
length: 13
V: TRBV10-3
D: TRBD1

DNA: TGTGCCAGCAGCTTAGCGTCGCGGGGGCCCGAGAGAGATGAGCAGTTCTTC
CDR3: CASSLASRGPERDEQFF
J: TRBJ2-1
length: 17
V: TRBV7-9
D: NA

DNA: TGCGCCAGCAGCCAGGGACCGGGACAGGGTTCCTACGAGCAGTACTTC
CDR3: CASSQGPGQGSYEQYF
J: TRBJ2-7
length: 16
V: TRBV4-1
D: TRBD1

DNA: TGTGCCAGCAGCTCCGAGGGGGACCAGCCCCAGCATTTT
CDR3: CASSSEGDQPQHF
J: TRBJ1-5
length: 13
V: TRBV6-1
D: NA

DNA: TGTGCCAGCAGTGATGGACAGGGAGATGGCTACACCTTC
CDR3: CASSDGQGDGYTF
J: TRBJ1-2
length: 13
V: TRBV25-1
D: TRBD1

DNA: TGTGCCAGCAGCGTACCGGCAGGGGGTGGCGAGCAGTACTTC
CDR3: CASSVPAGGGEQYF
J: TRBJ2-7
length: 14
V: TRBV9
D: TRBD1

DNA: TGTGCCAGTAGTGGGACAGGGAAAAGCTACGAGCAGTACTTC
CDR3: CASSGTGKSYEQYF
J: TRBJ2-7
length: 14
V: TRBV19
D: TRBD1

DNA: TGCGCCAGCAGGAAAGTGTCCGAGACAGGGGGAAACCGCGGTAATCAGCCCCAACATTTT
CDR3: CASRKVSETGGNRGNQPQHF
J: TRBJ1-5
length: 20
V: TRBV4-3
D: TRBD1

DNA: TGTGCCAGCAGTTCGAACGGGGGGGAAAAACTGTTTTTT
CDR3: CASSSNGGEKLFF
J: TRBJ1-4
length: 13
V: TRBV6-5
D: NA

DNA: TGTGCCAGCAGCCTCGGGGTTAATCAGCCCCAGCATTTT
CDR3: CASSLGVNQPQHF
J: TRBJ1-5
length: 13
V: TRBV5-4
D: NA

DNA: TGTGCCAGCTCACCTTTTTCAGGCGGGACCGTCGGGGAGCTGTTTTTT
CDR3: CASSPFSGGTVGELFF
J: TRBJ2-2
length: 16
V: TRBV18
D: NA

DNA: TGTGCCAGTAGTAGACACCCGGGAGAGAACACTGAAGCTTTCTTT
CDR3: CASSRHPGENTEAFF
J: TRBJ1-1
length: 15
V: TRBV19
D: NA

DNA: TGTGCCAGCAGCCCCCCCCGGGACTCCTACGAGCAGTACTTC
CDR3: CASSPPRDSYEQYF
J: TRBJ2-7
length: 14
V: TRBV11-2
D: NA

DNA: TGTGCCAGCAGTTCTCTCATCAGGAATGAGCAGTTCTTC
CDR3: CASSSLIRNEQFF
J: TRBJ2-1
length: 13
V: TRBV6-5
D: NA

DNA: TGCGCCAGCAGCCAACCAGGACAGGACAAGAACATTCAGTACTTC
CDR3: CASSQPGQDKNIQYF
J: TRBJ2-4
length: 15
V: TRBV4-1
D: TRBD1

DNA: TGCGCCAGCAGCCAGTCGGGTGAGCAGTTCTTC
CDR3: CASSQSGEQFF
J: TRBJ2-1
length: 11
V: TRBV5-1
D: NA

DNA: TGTGCCAGCAGGGGACAGTTGAACACTGAAGCTTTCTTT
CDR3: CASRGQLNTEAFF
J: TRBJ1-1
length: 13
V: TRBV5-8
D: TRBD1

DNA: TGTGCCAGCAGCTTAGGGAGGGGGCAGGGAGGCAACGTCCTGACTTTC
CDR3: CASSLGRGQGGNVLTF
J: TRBJ2-6
length: 16
V: TRBV11-2
D: NA

DNA: TGTGCCAGCAGCTTCGGGACAGGGGAAGATCAGCCCCAGCATTTT
CDR3: CASSFGTGEDQPQHF
J: TRBJ1-5
length: 15
V: TRBV5-5
D: TRBD1

DNA: TGCGCCAGCAGTCCGCGGGGGCATGAGCAGTACTTC
CDR3: CASSPRGHEQYF
J: TRBJ2-7
length: 12
V: TRBV23-1
D: NA

DNA: TGTGCCAGCAGCGTAGCCCCAGCGGGGGGGCCGTACGAGCAGTACTTC
CDR3: CASSVAPAGGPYEQYF
J: TRBJ2-7
length: 16
V: TRBV9
D: TRBD2

DNA: TGTGCCAGCAGTTACTCAGGTCCGGGTGATCAGCCCCAGCATTTT
CDR3: CASSYSGPGDQPQHF
J: TRBJ1-5
length: 15
V: TRBV6-5
D: NA

DNA: TGCAGTGCTAGCGCGGAAGCCGCCCAGCATTTT
CDR3: CSASAEAAQHF
J: TRBJ1-5
length: 11
V: TRBV20-1
D: NA

DNA: TGTGCCACCCCGGAGGACCCCTCCTACGAGCAGTACTTC
CDR3: CATPEDPSYEQYF
J: TRBJ2-7
length: 13
V: TRBV27
D: NA

DNA: TGTGTCACCGGGTCGTTAATGGGAGCGGAGACCCAGTACTTC
CDR3: CVTGSLMGAETQYF
J: TRBJ2-5
length: 14
V: TRBV28
D: NA

DNA: TGTGCCAGCAGCTTAGGTGCAGGGGGCGACGGCACTGAAGCTTTCTTT
CDR3: CASSLGAGGDGTEAFF
J: TRBJ1-1
length: 16
V: TRBV11-2
D: TRBD1

DNA: TGTGCCAGTAGTATAGGGCCAGGGATGGACATTGAAGCTTTCTTT
CDR3: CASSIGPGMDIEAFF
J: TRBJ1-1
length: 15
V: TRBV19
D: NA

DNA: TGCGCCAGCAGCCAAGACTCGACTAGCGGGGGCTACGAGCAGTACTTC
CDR3: CASSQDSTSGGYEQYF
J: TRBJ2-7
length: 16
V: TRBV4-3
D: TRBD2

DNA: TGCGCCAGCAGCTTGCCCGGGAAGGATAATTCACCCCTCCACTTT
CDR3: CASSLPGKDNSPLHF
J: TRBJ1-6
length: 15
V: TRBV5-1
D: NA

DNA: TGTGCCAGCAGACAAGCAGGGTCCTTTTATGGCTACACCTTC
CDR3: CASRQAGSFYGYTF
J: TRBJ1-2
length: 14
V: TRBV6-6
D: NA

DNA: TGTGCCAGCAGCAATCCGGGACTGGGGGAGACCCAGTACTTC
CDR3: CASSNPGLGETQYF
J: TRBJ2-5
length: 14
V: TRBV28
D: NA

DNA: TGTGCCAGCAGTTACTCAGCAAGCGGCACTGAAGCTTTCTTT
CDR3: CASSYSASGTEAFF
J: TRBJ1-1
length: 14
V: TRBV28
D: NA

DNA: TGTGCCAGCAGCGTAGGCGGCCAGGACTACACCGGGGAGCTGTTTTTT
CDR3: CASSVGGQDYTGELFF
J: TRBJ2-2
length: 16
V: TRBV9
D: NA

DNA: TGTGCCAGCAGTTACTCGGCCCGGGGGGCCCTGAAGACCCAGTACTTC
CDR3: CASSYSARGALKTQYF
J: TRBJ2-5
length: 16
V: TRBV6-5
D: NA

DNA: TGCGCCAGCAGCTCCGGGACTAGCGGTCAAGAGACCCAGTACTTC
CDR3: CASSSGTSGQETQYF
J: TRBJ2-5
length: 15
V: TRBV5-1
D: TRBD2

DNA: TGTGCCAGCAGCTTGGCTTCTTCCAGGCTAGAGACCCAGTACTTC
CDR3: CASSLASSRLETQYF
J: TRBJ2-5
length: 15
V: TRBV5-8
D: NA

DNA: TGCGCCAGCAGCCGAACGGAGAATTCACCCCTCCACTTT
CDR3: CASSRTENSPLHF
J: TRBJ1-6
length: 13
V: TRBV5-1
D: NA

DNA: TGTGCCAGCAGCCCAGTTACCGCTGAAGCTTTCTTT
CDR3: CASSPVTAEAFF
J: TRBJ1-1
length: 12
V: TRBV7-9
D: NA

DNA: TGTGCCAGCTCCACAGGGGGCCTACTTAATGAAAAACTGTTTTTT
CDR3: CASSTGGLLNEKLFF
J: TRBJ1-4
length: 15
V: TRBV18
D: TRBD1

DNA: TGTGCCACCAGCAGGACTAGCGGGGGATACAATGAGCAGTTCTTC
CDR3: CATSRTSGGYNEQFF
J: TRBJ2-1
length: 15
V: TRBV15
D: TRBD2

DNA: TGTGCCAGCAGCTTACTCTACAGAAGCTCCTACAATGAGCAGTTCTTC
CDR3: CASSLLYRSSYNEQFF
J: TRBJ2-1
length: 16
V: TRBV7-6
D: NA

DNA: TGTGCCAGCAGCCAAGATACCCTTCCCACGGGGGGCTACACCTTC
CDR3: CASSQDTLPTGGYTF
J: TRBJ1-2
length: 15
V: TRBV14
D: NA

DNA: TGTGCCAGTTTACAGAGCTCCTATAATTCACCCCTCCACTTT
CDR3: CASLQSSYNSPLHF
J: TRBJ1-6
length: 14
V: TRBV19
D: NA

DNA: TGTGCCAGCAGCCAGTGGGGGGATGAAGCTTTCTTT
CDR3: CASSQWGDEAFF
J: TRBJ1-1
length: 12
V: TRBV14
D: NA

DNA: TGTGCCAGCAGCAGTGCTTTAACCTACGAGCAGTACTTC
CDR3: CASSSALTYEQYF
J: TRBJ2-7
length: 13
V: TRBV28
D: NA

DNA: TGTGCCAGCAGCTTTCAGGACTACCTCCCCTACAATGAGCAGTTCTTC
CDR3: CASSFQDYLPYNEQFF
J: TRBJ2-1
length: 16
V: TRBV7-3
D: NA

DNA: TGTGCCAGCAGCTTGCGGGCCGGGACATTCAACAATGAGCAGTTCTTC
CDR3: CASSLRAGTFNNEQFF
J: TRBJ2-1
length: 16
V: TRBV7-6
D: NA

DNA: TGTGCCAGCAGCCTTCTCTTAGGGGTGACAACTGAAGCTTTCTTT
CDR3: CASSLLLGVTTEAFF
J: TRBJ1-1
length: 15
V: TRBV21-1
D: NA

DNA: TGTGCCAGCAGTCGAGGGGGGGCGTTGGCCGGGGAGCTGTTTTTT
CDR3: CASSRGGALAGELFF
J: TRBJ2-2
length: 15
V: TRBV6-5
D: NA

DNA: TGCGCCAGCAGCCCGGGTGTCGACCAGTACTTC
CDR3: CASSPGVDQYF
J: TRBJ2-5
length: 11
V: TRBV5-1
D: NA

DNA: TGTGCCAGCAGCCCTCCCCGATCACTCGGCAGGAACAATGAGCAGTTCTTC
CDR3: CASSPPRSLGRNNEQFF
J: TRBJ2-1
length: 17
V: TRBV9
D: NA